Presented here are 30 T cell receptor beta chains from one specimen sequenced in a study of cytomegalovirus exposure and HLA in healthy donors. It was with 60 Vbeta and 13 Jbeta primers that the PCR ran. TCRdb's copy holds only in-frame clones and misses some; the assay was immunoSEQ multiplex PCR. The sample carries approximately 130,000 clones, more than 70% recorded once. The sequenced material came from PBMCs. Receptors originate from a woman between 45 and 65 years old in good health and CMV-seropositive.

DNA for the CDR3: TGTGCCAGCAGTGTAGAGGGGGGGCAGCCCCAGCATTTT. Protein sequence: CASSVEGGQPQHF. The J gene is TRBJ1-5, the V gene TRBV2; D possibly corresponds to TRBD1 (6 bases). V was trimmed by 4 bases and J by 7 bases, leaving 11 bases between them. The CDR3 totals 13 residues. The germline CDR1 and CDR2 sequences are SNHLY and FYNNEI. The full variable domain, in which reference TRBV2 and TRBJ1-5 provide the parts outside the CDR3, is EPEVTQTPSHQVTQMGQEVILRCVPISNHLYFYWYRQILGQKVEFLVSFYNNEISEKSEIFDDQFSVERPDGSNFTLKIRSTKLEDSAMYFCASSVEGGQPQHFGDGTRLSIL.

This chain connects TRBV11-1 to TRBJ2-7; D might be TRBD2 (6 bases). Germline CDR1 and CDR2: SGHAT and FQDESV (reference sequence). V was cut by 5 bases and J by 3 bases, with 20 bases left in between. The CDR3 loop spans 16 amino acids. This CDR3 is CASSPTEGRDFYEQYF. CDR3 nucleotide sequence: TGTGCCAGCAGCCCTACAGAGGGACGGGACTTCTACGAGCAGTACTTC. The full variable domain, completed using reference TRBV11-1 and TRBJ2-7, is EAEVAQSPRYKITEKSQAVAFWCDPISGHATLYWYRQILGQGPELLVQFQDESVVDDSQLPKDRFSAERLKGVDSTLKIQPAELGDSAMYLCASSPTEGRDFYEQYFGPGTRLTVT.

The chain links TRBV6-5 to TRBJ1-2; D is possibly TRBD1 (6 bases). Per germline, CDR1 MNHEY and CDR2 SVGAGI. The CDR3 is made up of 14 amino acids. V lost 2 bases, J lost 2 bases, and 9 bases lay in between. DNA for the CDR3: TGTGCCAGCAGTTACCGACAGGAAAACTATGGCTACACCTTC. As protein: CASSYRQENYGYTF.

The chain is built from TRBV2 and TRBJ2-5, with TRBD2 identical over 8 bases. Losses at the gene ends were 4 bases for V and 5 bases for J; bases not matched to a gene: 12. This CDR3 is 16 amino acids long. Germline V gene sequence: CDR1 SNHLY, CDR2 FYNNEI. The CDR3 nucleotides are TGTGCCAGCAGTGCCGGAGCCGGGGGGGCCTTGGAGACCCAGTACTTC. This sequence encodes CASSAGAGGALETQYF.

CDR3 in DNA: TGTGCCACCGAAGCGGGAGAGGCCAAAAACATTCAGTACTTC. The encoded protein is CATEAGEAKNIQYF. The rearrangement joins TRBV15 to TRBJ2-4, with TRBD2 matching 8 bases. V dropped 8 bases and J dropped 1; count of bases not matched to a gene: 4. The CDR3 totals 14 residues. Germline CDR1 and CDR2: LNHNV and YYDKDF (reference sequence).

CDR3 bases: TGTGCCAGCAGCCAAGACTGGGAGGGGTCTGGCGGGAGGACCTACAATGAGCAGTTCTTC. The encoded protein is CASSQDWEGSGGRTYNEQFF. The chain employs TRBV14 and TRBJ2-1; 8 nucleotides match TRBD2. The CDR3 is 20 residues long. Trimming at V came to 0 bases and at J to 2 bases, leaving 15 bases not matched to a gene. Germline assignment: CDR1 SGHDN and CDR2 FVKESK.

The chain uses TRBV2 and TRBJ2-3; TRBD2 agrees at 10 bases. The CDR3 consists of 15 residues. The J segment lost 2 bases and the V segment lost 5 bases, leaving 4 bases of the junction unmatched. The V gene's germline CDR1 is SNHLY and CDR2 FYNNEI. As DNA, the CDR3 is TGTGCCAGCAGTCTTCTAGCGGGGGACACAGATACGCAGTATTTT. Residues: CASSLLAGDTDTQYF.

The genes are TRBV4-1 and TRBJ1-4, with 8 positions matching TRBD1. The germline CDR1 and CDR2 sequences are MGHRA and YSYEKL. The CDR3 totals 15 residues. V lost 4 bases to trimming and J lost 5 bases; unmatched junction nucleotides: 6. CDR3 region: CASSRPGQENEKLFF. In DNA form, the CDR3 reads TGCGCCAGCAGCCGCCCGGGACAGGAGAATGAAAAACTGTTTTTT.

Points on this clone: Other DNA sequences in this sample translate to the same CDR3. The chain links TRBV18 to TRBJ1-2; TRBD1 might be the D (5 bases). The CDR3 extends over 13 amino acids. V lost 4 bases and J 2 bases, leaving 8 bases between the germline ends. CDR1 and CDR2 (germline): KGHSH, LQKENI. CDR3 DNA: TGTGCCAGCTCACAAGGGGCAAACTATGGCTACACCTTC. It specifies CASSQGANYGYTF.

The chain couples TRBV28 to TRBJ1-1; 7 bases are shared with TRBD1. Germline V CDR1 and CDR2: MDHEN, SYDVKM. The CDR3 is 17 residues long. The V and J ends lost 5 bases and 2 bases, in that order; junction bases with no gene match: 14. CDR3 nucleotides: TGTGCCAGCAGTCCTATCTGGGACAGAAAAACCAACACTGAAGCTTTCTTT. The encoded protein is CASSPIWDRKTNTEAFF.

The J gene is TRBJ1-5, the V gene TRBV6-5, with D maybe TRBD1 (6 bases). V lost 6 bases, J lost 3 bases, and 9 bases lay in between. Germline V gives CDR1 MNHEY, CDR2 SVGAGI. CDR3 length: 13 amino acids. The CDR3 loop is CASRGHLNQPQHF. The CDR3 DNA follows: TGTGCCAGCAGGGGACACCTCAATCAGCCCCAGCATTTT.

The chain uses TRBV9 and TRBJ2-3, with D maybe TRBD2 (5 bases). Germline-derived CDR1 and CDR2 are SGDLS and YYNGEE. CDR3 length: 15 residues. V lost 4 bases and J 1 base, leaving 13 bases between the germline ends. CDR3 in amino acids: CASSLSGTRTDTQYF. CDR3 DNA: TGTGCCAGCAGCCTCAGCGGAACCCGCACAGATACGCAGTATTTT.

The J gene is TRBJ2-2, the V gene TRBV6-1; D gene ambiguous. The germline CDR1 and CDR2 sequences are MNHNS and SASEGT. This CDR3 spans 13 amino acids. The germline V and J ends were trimmed by 5 bases and 4 bases, with 8 bases remaining between them. This CDR3 is CASSPKSTGELFF. The CDR3 DNA follows: TGTGCCAGCAGTCCCAAGAGCACCGGGGAGCTGTTTTTT.

The V gene is TRBV14, the J gene TRBJ2-2, with D tentatively TRBD1 (5 bases). V was clipped by 4 bases and J by 7 bases, with 13 bases between them. Germline V gene lookup returns CDR1 SGHDN and CDR2 FVKESK. The CDR3 length is 14 residues. The CDR3 here is CASSLRGRGGELFF. The CDR3 nucleotides read TGTGCCAGCAGCCTCCGTGGTAGGGGCGGGGAGCTGTTTTTT.

The genes are TRBV18 and TRBJ2-7, with a tentative D call TRBD2 (5 bases). The germline gives CDR1 KGHSH, CDR2 LQKENI. Trimming stripped 4 bases from V and 1 base from J, with 5 bases between. The CDR3 totals 12 residues. The CDR3 DNA reads as TGTGCCAGCTCACTAGCGTCCTACGAGCAGTACTTC. It codes for CASSLASYEQYF.

The genes are TRBV29-1 and TRBJ1-2; D is unresolved. Germline V gene lookup returns CDR1 SQVTM and CDR2 ANQGSEA. This CDR3 has 12 amino acids. Between the trimmed V and J ends, which lost 6 bases and 8 bases, there was a span of 16 bases. CDR3 amino acids: CSVEGPRRGYTF. The CDR3 DNA reads TGCAGCGTAGAGGGCCCCAGGCGAGGCTACACCTTC.

This clone was observed a handful of times. This chain uses TRBV27 with TRBJ2-3; TRBD2 aligns across 10 bases. With V trimmed by 5 bases and J by 1 base, 18 bases remained unmatched. Germline CDR1 and CDR2: MNHEY and SMNVEV (reference sequence). The CDR3 is 20 residues long. CDR3 in amino acids: CASSPTRGAGGPIRTDTQYF. The CDR3 nucleotides are TGTGCCAGCAGTCCAACCCGAGGAGCGGGAGGGCCGATACGCACAGATACGCAGTATTTT.

The CDR3 is CASSLPTGAQYF. For the CDR3, the DNA is TGTGCCAGCAGCTTACCGACAGGGGCGCAGTATTTT. The chain joins TRBV7-9 to TRBJ2-3; 8 nucleotides line up with TRBD1. Germline V CDR1 and CDR2: SEHNR, FQNEAQ (reference sequence). The CDR3 is 12 amino acids. J gave up 10 bases and V 2 bases, and 2 bases lay outside the gene matches.

This chain connects TRBV2 to TRBJ2-5; 7 nucleotides align to TRBD1. V lost 4 bases and J lost 5; bases outside the gene matches: 7. Germline V gives CDR1 SNHLY, CDR2 FYNNEI. The CDR3 contains 14 residues. CDR3 loop: CASSAGQLRETQYF. The CDR3 nucleotides read TGTGCCAGCAGTGCGGGACAGCTCCGCGAGACCCAGTACTTC.

The V and J genes are TRBV6-5 and TRBJ1-2; D gene uncertain. The CDR3 is 13 residues long. V was trimmed by 5 bases and J by 1 base, leaving 8 bases between them. Germline loops: CDR1 MNHEY, CDR2 SVGAGI. The chain's CDR3 is CASSRVINYGYTF. The CDR3 nucleotides read TGTGCCAGCAGTCGGGTTATTAACTATGGCTACACCTTC.

The chain links TRBV5-4 to TRBJ2-3, with 7 bases aligning to TRBD1. J lost 4 bases, V lost 4 bases, and 6 bases had no gene match. The CDR3 covers 14 residues. Germline V gene sequence: CDR1 SGHNT, CDR2 YYREEE (reference sequence). The chain's CDR3 is CASSEYRGADTQYF. CDR3 in DNA: TGTGCCAGCAGCGAATACAGGGGAGCAGATACGCAGTATTTT. The entire variable domain, with the rest obtained from reference TRBV5-4 and TRBJ2-3, is as follows: ETGVTQSPTHLIKTRGQQVTLRCSSQSGHNTVSWYQQALGQGPQFIFQYYREEENGRGNFPPRFSGLQFPNYSSELNVNALELDDSALYLCASSEYRGADTQYFGPGTRLTVL.

The chain combines TRBV27 with TRBJ2-7; maybe TRBD2 (5 bases). The V end lost 5 bases, the J end lost 5 bases, and 16 bases lay between the germline ends. CDR3 length equals 14 residues. Germline lookup yields CDR1 MNHEY and CDR2 SMNVEV (reference sequence). As DNA, the CDR3 is TGTGCCAGCAGTCCTGGATACGGGATCAACGAGCAGTACTTC. Encoded protein: CASSPGYGINEQYF.

The V call is TRBV5-4, the J call TRBJ2-7; TRBD2 agrees at 15 bases. Trimming removed 2 bases from V and 7 bases from J; junction bases left unmatched: 10. From germline, CDR1 is SGHNT and CDR2 YYREEE (reference sequence). The CDR3 contains 17 residues. CDR3 amino acids: CASSFLGTSGGPLEQYF. The CDR3 DNA sequence: TGTGCCAGCAGCTTCCTTGGGACTAGCGGGGGGCCCTTGGAGCAGTACTTC. The full variable domain, with the rest looked up from reference TRBV5-4 and TRBJ2-7, is ETGVTQSPTHLIKTRGQQVTLRCSSQSGHNTVSWYQQALGQGPQFIFQYYREEENGRGNFPPRFSGLQFPNYSSELNVNALELDDSALYLCASSFLGTSGGPLEQYFGPGTRLTVT.

This clone was counted a few times. V and J are TRBV9 and TRBJ2-5; weak D call: TRBD1 (7 bases). Germline CDR1 SGDLS, CDR2 YYNGEE. With 4 bases removed from V and 5 bases from J, the gap between germline ends came to 18 bases. The CDR3 spans 15 residues. The CDR3 protein is CASSPEEGADETQYF. Written as DNA, the CDR3 is TGTGCCAGCAGCCCAGAGGAGGGGGCTGATGAGACCCAGTACTTC.

This chain links TRBV7-3 with TRBJ2-1; tentative D call: TRBD2 (5 bases). Germline V CDR1 and CDR2: SGHTA, FQGTGA. Deletions cut 0 bases from V and 7 bases from J, with 7 bases between. CDR3 length: 13 residues. CDR3 nucleotide sequence: TGTGCCAGCAGCTTAACCGGGATGAATGAGCAGTTCTTC. It specifies CASSLTGMNEQFF.

V gene TRBV2 combines with J gene TRBJ1-2; 8 positions match TRBD1. The V gene end was trimmed by 5 bases and the J gene end by 1 base; junction bases not matched to a gene: 3. In germline, CDR1 is SNHLY, CDR2 FYNNEI. The CDR3 extends over 14 amino acids. Here the CDR3 DNA reads TGTGCCAGCAGTCGTGGACAGGGTAACTATGGCTACACCTTC. Translation: CASSRGQGNYGYTF.

The chain is built from TRBV5-1 and TRBJ2-7; 10 bases align to TRBD2. Germline V gene data show CDR1 as SGHRS and CDR2 as YFSETQ. The V gene end was trimmed by 3 bases and the J gene end by 3 bases; junction bases not matched to a gene: 12. This CDR3 region has 17 residues. Here the CDR3 reads CASSSGLAVSFNYEQYF. The CDR3 bases are TGCGCCAGCAGCTCCGGACTAGCGGTTTCGTTTAACTACGAGCAGTACTTC. Using reference TRBV5-1 and TRBJ2-7 for the parts outside the CDR3, the full variable domain is KAGVTQTPRYLIKTRGQQVTLSCSPISGHRSVSWYQQTPGQGLQFLFEYFSETQRNKGNFPGRFSGRQFSNSRSEMNVSTLELGDSALYLCASSSGLAVSFNYEQYFGPGTRLTVT.

V usage is TRBV10-3 and J usage is TRBJ2-7, with D possibly TRBD2 on 7 matching bases. CDR1 is ENHRY, CDR2 SYGVKD, per germline. Between the trimmed V and J ends, which lost 4 bases and 3 bases, there was a span of 10 bases. The CDR3 is made up of 13 amino acids. CDR3 coding DNA: TGTGCCATCAGTGGGGAGGGGGACTACGAGCAGTACTTC. This encodes CAISGEGDYEQYF.

The rearrangement links TRBV4-2 to TRBJ1-4, with a weak D call TRBD1 (5 bases). V lost 1 base and J lost 0, with 9 bases in between. The CDR3 totals 16 residues. Per germline, CDR1 LGHNA and CDR2 YNFKEQ. The CDR3 here is CASSQGLTATNEKLFF. DNA of the CDR3: TGTGCCAGCAGCCAAGGACTGACAGCAACTAATGAAAAACTGTTTTTT.

This rearrangement joins TRBV9 to TRBJ2-7; 8 positions agree with TRBD2. Germline loops: CDR1 SGDLS, CDR2 YYNGEE. The junction had 13 bases not matched to a gene; V was cut back by 4 bases and J by 4 bases. The CDR3 is 16 residues long. The CDR3 region has the DNA TGTGCCAGCAGCCCCTCGGGGGGGCTGGCGGGGTACGAGCAGTACTTC. Its translation: CASSPSGGLAGYEQYF.